This T cell receptor beta chain was sequenced during a study of blood T cells in healthy people across ages. With a J-beta primer mix and a sample-barcoded 5' primer, a second PCR ran roughly 6 to 12 cycles. TCRdb processed the 5' RACE reads anew with MiXCR; each CDR3 protein has one entry. The table lists around 1,500,000 distinct CDR3 sequences, roughly 28% of them singletons. CDR1 is SGHRS, CDR2 YFSETQ, per germline. The CDR3 covers 14 residues. Comment on this clonotype: Germline and junction disagree at one end, which may indicate a read error.

What was sequenced was blood. The chain employs TRBV5-1 and TRBJ1-2; D remains ambiguous. The sequence was collected from a woman in her twenties or thirties in good health. CDR3 residues: CSSTGSLNNYGYTF. The CDR3 region has the DNA TGCTCCAGCACGGGCAGCCTTAATAACTATGGCTACACCTTC.